The 30 T cell receptor beta chains in this list originate from one sample, sequenced in a study of regulatory T cells in long-lasting Graves disease. The time point is: persistent/refractory GD, antithyroid drugs over 5 years with positive TRAb. RNA isolated from PBMCs was used to make the TCR library. For TCR beta, libraries came from iRepertoire HTBI primers and Arm-PCR of CDR3 regions. Using its own MiXCR run on the multiplex PCR reads, TCRdb lists one record per CDR3 protein. Counted here are over 250,000 distinct CDR3 sequences, around 21% occurring once; the ten biggest clones make up more than 55%. This specimen consisted of peripheral blood mononuclear cells (PBMCs), obtained when the disease was refractory, from a patient treated with antithyroid drugs. These receptor sequences come from a female donor with Graves disease.

In regard to this clonotype: A much bigger clone sits one base away, suggesting this may be a read error. The chain recombines TRBV7-2 with TRBJ2-7; D unclear. The length of the CDR3 is 14 residues. Between the trimmed V and J ends, which lost 1 base and 1 base, there was a span of 8 bases. Germline V gives CDR1 SGHTA, CDR2 FQGNSA. DNA for the CDR3: TGTGCCAGCAGCTTAGGAAGGCCGTCCTACGAGCAGTACTTC. Translating gives CASSLGRPSYEQYF.

This clonotype was seen at least ten times. The rearrangement uses TRBV30 and TRBJ2-7; D gene ambiguous. Germline CDR1 GTSNPN, CDR2 SVGIG (reference sequence). The CDR3 runs 15 residues. V was pared by 5 bases and J by 3 bases, with 20 bases between. This CDR3 reads CAWRRFNSFGYEQYF. For the CDR3, the DNA is TGTGCCTGGCGGCGGTTCAACTCTTTTGGCTACGAGCAGTACTTC.

This clonotype came up a few times. This chain uses TRBV6-1 with TRBJ2-7; D unresolved. The CDR3 is 13 residues long. Per germline, CDR1 MNHNS and CDR2 SASEGT. V dropped 4 bases and J dropped 1 base, with 8 bases sitting between them. The CDR3 is CASSVFRSYEQYF. The CDR3 region has the DNA TGTGCCAGCAGTGTGTTCAGATCCTACGAGCAGTACTTC.

This clonotype was seen at least ten times. V is TRBV11-2 and J is TRBJ1-6, with a weak D call TRBD1 (6 bases). Germline CDR1 is SGHAT and CDR2 is FQNNGV. CDR3 length: 14 residues. V was shortened by 6 bases and J by 3 bases, with 9 bases between the two germline ends. The CDR3 region is CASRQGFYNSPLHF. In nucleotides, the CDR3 is TGTGCCAGCAGACAGGGATTCTATAATTCACCCCTCCACTTT.

This clonotype was picked up many times. The chain joins TRBV6-5 to TRBJ1-4; unclear D gene. Trimming removed 2 bases from V and 8 bases from J, with 9 bases in between. The length of the CDR3 is 13 residues. Germline assignment: CDR1 MNHEY and CDR2 SVGAGI. In DNA form, the CDR3 reads TGTGCCAGCAGTTACGGCAAGGGCGAAAAACTGTTTTTT. Its translation is CASSYGKGEKLFF.

The chain employs TRBV18 and TRBJ2-5; a possible D gene is TRBD1 (6 bases). CDR1 and CDR2 (germline): KGHSH, LQKENI. Trimming stripped 5 bases from V and 5 bases from J, with 18 bases between. The CDR3 is 15 amino acids. This chain's CDR3 is CASSSSQGIIETQYF. In nucleotides, the CDR3 is TGTGCCAGCTCATCCTCTCAGGGGATCATTGAGACCCAGTACTTC.

The chain has TRBV18 and TRBJ2-2; unclear D gene. The CDR3 loop spans 14 amino acids. V was clipped by 2 bases and J by 7 bases, with 11 bases between them. The germline V gene has CDR1 KGHSH and CDR2 LQKENI. CDR3 sequence reads: CASSPAFAYGELFF. As DNA, the CDR3 is TGTGCCAGCTCACCAGCATTCGCGTACGGGGAGCTGTTTTTT.

The CDR3 here is CASSPGSDPDGDTQYF. DNA for the CDR3: TGTGCCAGTAGTCCGGGGTCGGATCCCGACGGAGATACGCAGTATTTT. The V gene is TRBV19, the J gene TRBJ2-3, with a tentative D call TRBD2 (5 bases). Looked up from germline, CDR1 is LNHDA and CDR2 is SQIVND (reference sequence). V was shortened by 5 bases and J by 5 bases, with 20 bases between the two germline ends. This CDR3 spans 16 amino acids. Using reference TRBV19 and TRBJ2-3 for the parts outside the CDR3, the full variable domain is DGGITQSPKYLFRKEGQNVTLSCEQNLNHDAMYWYRQDPGQGLRLIYYSQIVNDFQKGDIAEGYSVSREKKESFPLTVTSAQKNPTAFYLCASSPGSDPDGDTQYFGPGTRLTVL.

This clonotype was seen only a few times. The chain employs TRBV29-1 and TRBJ1-1; 10 bases match TRBD1. The CDR3 sequence is 15 residues long. Germline assignment: CDR1 SQVTM and CDR2 ANQGSEA. After removal of 6 bases from V and 4 bases from J, the junction contained 11 bases not matched to a gene. The CDR3 sequence: CSVETRDRGSTEAFF. The CDR3 bases are TGCAGCGTAGAAACCCGGGACAGGGGATCCACTGAAGCTTTCTTT.

This clonotype showed up just a few times. V is TRBV6-1 and J is TRBJ1-2; D gene uncertain. The CDR3 has 14 amino acids. Germline-derived CDR1 and CDR2 are MNHNS and SASEGT. Trimming shortened V by 10 bases and J by 0 bases, and 15 bases separated the two germline ends. CDR3: CATGGARANYGYTF. In DNA, the CDR3 is TGTGCCACCGGAGGAGCGAGAGCTAACTATGGCTACACCTTC.

The chain links TRBV6-1 to TRBJ1-5; 9 bases are shared with TRBD1. Losses at the gene ends were 5 bases for V and 6 bases for J; bases not matched to a gene: 5. This CDR3 has 14 residues. The V gene's germline CDR1 is MNHNS and CDR2 SASEGT. The CDR3 sequence is CASSNTGGGQPQHF. In DNA form, the CDR3 reads TGTGCCAGCAGTAATACAGGGGGCGGTCAGCCCCAGCATTTT.

This clonotype was recorded at least ten times. This chain joins TRBV28 and TRBJ2-5; D might be TRBD1 (5 bases). This CDR3 is built from 14 residues. Germline V lookup: CDR1 MDHEN, CDR2 SYDVKM. Trimming shortened V by 5 bases and J by 4 bases, and 14 bases separated the two germline ends. The CDR3, as DNA: TGTGCCAGCAGTGACAGCACAACCGGAGAGACCCAGTACTTC. Translating it yields CASSDSTTGETQYF.

This clonotype was seen only a few times. V usage is TRBV28 and J usage is TRBJ1-5; 9 positions match TRBD1. CDR1 MDHEN and CDR2 SYDVKM come from the germline V gene. This CDR3 region has 17 residues. The V gene end was trimmed by 3 bases and the J gene end by 5 bases; junction bases not matched to a gene: 11. CDR3 nucleotides: TGTGCCAGCAGTTTTTACGTCGGAACAGGGGGCGATCAGCCCCAGCATTTT. This sequence encodes CASSFYVGTGGDQPQHF.

This clonotype was seen a handful of times. The rearrangement joins TRBV15 to TRBJ1-5; D uncertain. The CDR3 runs to 13 residues. V lost 5 bases to trimming and J lost 2 bases, with 7 bases between them. CDR1 and CDR2 (germline): LNHNV, YYDKDF (reference sequence). The CDR3 DNA follows: TGTGCCACCAGCTCCGAACGCAATCAGCCCCAGCATTTT. Its protein is CATSSERNQPQHF.

The J gene is TRBJ1-3, the V gene TRBV4-3, with D possibly TRBD1 on 5 matching bases. Germline CDR1 is LGHNA and CDR2 is YSLEER. The CDR3 runs to 14 residues. V was trimmed by 1 base and J by 4 bases, leaving 8 bases between them. In DNA, the CDR3 is TGCGCCAGCAGCCAAGGTCAGGGCGGAAACACCATATATTTT. Translated: CASSQGQGGNTIYF.

The chain recombines TRBV7-2 with TRBJ2-2; D not certain. This CDR3 region has 13 residues. V dropped 2 bases and J dropped 5 bases, with 6 bases sitting between them. Germline CDR1 SGHTA, CDR2 FQGNSA. The DNA of the CDR3 is TGTGCCAGCAGCTTAATTAGGACCGGGGAGCTGTTTTTT. This translates into CASSLIRTGELFF. The full variable domain, with the rest looked up from reference TRBV7-2 and TRBJ2-2, is GAGVSQSPSNKVTEKGKDVELRCDPISGHTALYWYRQSLGQGLEFLIYFQGNSAPDKSGLPSDRFSAERTGGSVSTLTIQRTQQEDSAVYLCASSLIRTGELFFGEGSRLTVL.

Points on this clonotype: Being one base from a much bigger clone, this may be a read error. This rearrangement joins TRBV9 to TRBJ2-5, with 7 bases matching TRBD2. CDR1 and CDR2 from the germline V gene are SGDLS and YYNGEE. CDR3 length: 16 residues. The CDR3 spells CASSQVERDYQEAQYF. Here the CDR3 DNA reads TGTGCCAGCAGCCAAGTTGAGCGGGACTACCAAGAGGCCCAGTACTTC.

This clonotype was counted many times. The CDR3 loop is CASSSRGMHETQYF. The CDR3 nucleotides are TGTGCCAGCAGTAGCCGGGGGATGCACGAGACCCAGTACTTC. The chain joins TRBV12-3 or TRBV12-4 to TRBJ2-5, with D possibly being TRBD2 (6 bases). This CDR3 is 14 amino acids long. V lost 5 bases to trimming and J lost 5 bases, with 15 bases between them.

As concerns this clonotype: Germline and junction disagree at one end, which may indicate a read error. This sequence joins TRBV4-1 and TRBJ1-4, with unresolved D. Per the germline V gene, CDR1 is MGHRA and CDR2 is YSYEKL. The CDR3 loop spans 15 amino acids. This chain's CDR3 is CASSQYPAGDEELFF. The CDR3 coding sequence is TGCGCCAGCAGCCAGTATCCAGCCGGGGATGAAGAACTGTTTTTT.

The genes are TRBV11-2 and TRBJ2-7, with 9 bases matching TRBD1. The germline gives CDR1 SGHAT, CDR2 FQNNGV. Unmatched junction bases numbered 8, after V lost 2 bases and J lost 6 bases. The CDR3 is 15 amino acids. The CDR3 coding sequence is TGTGCCAGCAGCTTACAGGGACAGGGTTCGGGCGAGCAGTACTTC. Translating gives CASSLQGQGSGEQYF.

Only a few counts were recorded for this clonotype. The gene calls are TRBV7-9 and TRBJ2-7; D not certain. From germline, CDR1 is SEHNR and CDR2 FQNEAQ (reference sequence). Deletions cut 1 base from V and 5 bases from J, with 9 bases between. The CDR3 totals 13 residues. CDR3: CASSLGRLDEQYF. The CDR3 coding sequence is TGTGCCAGCAGCTTAGGTCGGCTAGACGAGCAGTACTTC.

This clonotype was counted once. The gene calls are TRBV5-1 and TRBJ2-2; unclear D gene. Trimming took off 6 bases at V and 2 bases at J, with 11 bases between the two ends. This CDR3 is built from 14 residues. The germline gives CDR1 SGHRS, CDR2 YFSETQ. The chain's CDR3 is CASKEAANTGELFF. In nucleotides, the CDR3 is TGCGCCAGCAAAGAGGCGGCCAACACCGGGGAGCTGTTTTTT.

J is TRBJ1-2 and V is TRBV7-9; D remains unclear. This CDR3 region has 12 residues. With 3 bases removed from V and 6 bases from J, the gap between germline ends came to 8 bases. The germline CDR1 and CDR2 sequences are SEHNR and FQNEAQ (reference sequence). DNA of the CDR3: TGTGCCAGCAGCTTTTTTGGGGATGGCTACACCTTC. Its protein is CASSFFGDGYTF. Together with reference TRBV7-9 and TRBJ1-2, the CDR3 gives the full variable domain: DTGVSQNPRHKITKRGQNVTFRCDPISEHNRLYWYRQTLGQGPEFLTYFQNEAQLEKSRLLSDRFSAERPKGSFSTLEIQRTEQGDSAMYLCASSFFGDGYTFGSGTRLTVV.

This clonotype was seen only a few times. This chain connects TRBV7-9 to TRBJ1-1; D is uncertain. Germline V gives CDR1 SEHNR, CDR2 FQNEAQ (reference sequence). With 5 bases removed from V and 6 bases from J, the gap between germline ends came to 16 bases. This CDR3 is built from 14 residues. The CDR3 DNA reads TGTGCCAGCAGCCTACAGAACGGGTTCGCTGAAGCTTTCTTT. It encodes CASSLQNGFAEAFF.

The V gene is TRBV3-1, the J gene TRBJ1-5, with D perhaps TRBD1 (5 bases). Per germline, CDR1 LGHDT and CDR2 YNNKEL (reference sequence). The CDR3 sequence is 16 residues long. V lost 1 base, J lost 7 bases, and 17 bases lay in between. The CDR3 loop is CASSQGGVGLGQPQHF. CDR3 sequence (DNA): TGTGCCAGCAGCCAAGGGGGGGTGGGGCTCGGCCAGCCCCAGCATTTT.

In this sample, this clonotype turned up many times. J is TRBJ1-1 and V is TRBV27, with 8 positions matching TRBD1. The CDR3 runs to 14 residues. V shed 6 bases, J shed 2 bases, and the junction held 5 bases outside the gene matches. CDR1 MNHEY and CDR2 SMNVEV come from the germline V gene (reference sequence). Here the CDR3 DNA reads TGTGCCAGCAGCACCGACAGGGGCAACACTGAAGCTTTCTTT. Protein product: CASSTDRGNTEAFF.

This clonotype has just a few counts. The chain recombines TRBV7-2 with TRBJ2-1; no definite D call. V was trimmed by 1 base and J by 5 bases, leaving 12 bases between them. The CDR3 runs to 15 residues. Germline V lookup: CDR1 SGHTA, CDR2 FQGNSA. The CDR3, as DNA: TGTGCCAGCAGCTTAGGGCATACCTGGGACAATGAGCAGTTCTTC. It specifies CASSLGHTWDNEQFF.

This clonotype was recorded a few times. The V gene is TRBV7-3, the J gene TRBJ2-7; D is uncertain. There are 15 residues in the CDR3. Looked up from germline, CDR1 is SGHTA and CDR2 is FQGTGA. V lost 2 bases, J lost 2 bases, and 13 bases lay in between. Written as DNA, the CDR3 is TGTGCCAGCAGCTTACGTCACGGCGATCCCTACGAGCAGTACTTC. It is translated as CASSLRHGDPYEQYF.

The chain is built from TRBV29-1 and TRBJ2-1; 8 nucleotides line up with TRBD2. Looked up from germline, CDR1 is SQVTM and CDR2 is ANQGSEA. This CDR3 region has 15 residues. Unmatched junction bases numbered 12, after V lost 4 bases and J lost 7 bases. In DNA form, the CDR3 reads TGCAGCGTTGTGGGGCGGGAGGCCCCTCGGAATGAGCAGTTCTTC. Amino acid sequence: CSVVGREAPRNEQFF.

This clonotype was counted ten times or more. V and J are TRBV28 and TRBJ2-5, with no clear D. Germline V gene data show CDR1 as MDHEN and CDR2 as SYDVKM. The CDR3 loop spans 14 amino acids. The ends were cut back, 7 bases at V and 3 bases at J, with 15 bases in the middle. The CDR3 reads CASKRRQVEETQYF. As DNA, the CDR3 is TGTGCCAGCAAGAGGAGACAAGTCGAAGAGACCCAGTACTTC.